Listed here are 10 T cell receptor beta chains from one sample, sequenced in a study of blood T cells in healthy people across ages. Next came a second PCR, run for about 7 to 12 cycles, which used a sample-barcoded 5' primer along with a J-beta primer mix. Each CDR3 protein gets one entry after TCRdb re-called the 5' RACE reads with MiXCR. There are around 500,000 distinct CDR3 sequences in the sample; roughly a quarter occur only once, and 3.6% lies in the top ten. The sample was also reused in another study, on T cells of mothers and their children.

The sequenced sample consisted of blood. These receptors all stem from a boy between 2 and 10 years old in good health.

J is TRBJ1-2 and V is TRBV6-1, with D maybe TRBD1 (6 bases). This CDR3 spans 14 amino acids. Trimming removed 1 base from V and 2 bases from J, with 8 bases in between. In germline, CDR1 is MNHNS, CDR2 SASEGT. The CDR3 protein is CASSEDRGNYGYTF. The CDR3 DNA follows: TGTGCCAGCAGTGAAGATAGGGGGAACTATGGCTACACCTTC.

This chain connects TRBV20-1 to TRBJ1-1; unclear D gene. This CDR3 contains 14 residues. With 1 base removed from V and 1 base from J, the gap between germline ends came to 10 bases. Germline V gives CDR1 DFQATT, CDR2 SNEGSKA (reference sequence). CDR3 bases: TGCAGTGCTAGAGTCCACCTTCCGAACACTGAAGCTTTCTTT. Protein: CSARVHLPNTEAFF.

As regards this clonotype: At one end the junction does not follow the germline gene, possibly because of a read error. J is TRBJ2-3 and V is TRBV12-3 or TRBV12-4; 7 bases line up with TRBD1. The CDR3 loop spans 15 amino acids. The CDR3 loop reads CASSLRRGGTDTEYF. CDR3 in DNA: TGTGCCAGCAGTTTAAGACGAGGGGGCACAGATACGGAGTATTTT.

This clonotype was seen a few times. The chain is built from TRBV12-5 and TRBJ2-7; tentatively, D is TRBD1 (5 bases). V was shortened by 0 bases and J by 0 bases, with 15 bases between the two germline ends. CDR1 LGHNT and CDR2 FRNRAP come from the germline V gene. The CDR3 consists of 17 residues. CDR3: CASGLVLGREYSYEQYF. The CDR3 DNA sequence: TGTGCTAGTGGTTTGGTACTTGGCAGGGAATACTCCTACGAGCAGTACTTC. The entire variable domain, with the rest obtained from reference TRBV12-5 and TRBJ2-7, is as follows: DARVTQTPRHKVTEMGQEVTMRCQPILGHNTVFWYRQTMMQGLELLAYFRNRAPLDDSGMPKDRFSAEMPDATLATLKIQPSEPRDSAVYFCASGLVLGREYSYEQYFGPGTRLTVT.

The chain carries TRBV5-6 and TRBJ1-2; TRBD1 might be the D (5 bases). The CDR3 has 13 residues. V lost 4 bases and J lost 3, with 10 bases in between. CDR1 SGHDT and CDR2 YYEEEE come from the germline V gene. CDR3: CASSMGEHYGYTF. CDR3 DNA sequence: TGTGCCAGCAGCATGGGGGAGCACTATGGCTACACCTTC.

This clonotype showed up just a few times. The junction does not match germline at one end; this may be a read error. The rearrangement links TRBV5-1 to TRBJ1-2, with TRBD1 matching over 7 bases. The CDR3 has 15 amino acids. The germline V gene has CDR1 SGHRS and CDR2 YFSETQ. CDR3 in DNA: TGTGCCAGCAGCCTATCGGGGACAGAGGTCTATGGCTACACCTTC. Protein: CASSLSGTEVYGYTF.

The chain links TRBV10-3 to TRBJ2-5; D is possibly TRBD1 (6 bases). Matching the DNA end better, TRBJ2-7 makes the J call doubtful. This CDR3 is built from 15 residues. The germline gives CDR1 ENHRY, CDR2 SYGVKD. The CDR3 bases are TGTGCCATCAGTGACAGGGGTAGGGGTACTTACGAGCAGTACTTC. It specifies CAISDRGRGTYEQYF.

This clonotype was counted only a few times. The genes are TRBV4-3 and TRBJ2-5; tentatively, D is TRBD1 (6 bases). CDR1 and CDR2 (germline): LGHNA, YSLEER. Trimming removed 1 base from V and 0 bases from J, with 9 bases in between. This CDR3 is built from 15 residues. The CDR3 spells CASSQAGTYQETQYF. The DNA for the CDR3 is TGCGCCAGCAGCCAAGCGGGGACATACCAAGAGACCCAGTACTTC.

The chain uses TRBV24-1 and TRBJ2-5; 11 bases match TRBD2. Per the germline V gene, CDR1 is KGHDR and CDR2 is SFDVKD. The CDR3 totals 17 residues. With V trimmed by 4 bases and J by 0 bases, 6 bases remained unmatched. The CDR3 nucleotides read TGTGCCACCAGTGAAGCGCCGGGACTAGCGGACCAAGAGACCCAGTACTTC. This sequence encodes CATSEAPGLADQETQYF.

In this sample, this clonotype turned up a few times. The chain joins TRBV9 to TRBJ1-2; D gene uncertain. CDR1 and CDR2 (germline): SGDLS, YYNGEE. There are 14 residues in the CDR3. Between the trimmed V and J ends, which lost 3 bases and 4 bases, there was a span of 13 bases. Written as DNA, the CDR3 is TGTGCCAGCAGCGGAACCGTTAAGGCCTATGGCTACACCTTC. This sequence encodes CASSGTVKAYGYTF. Full variable domain (missing parts from reference TRBV9 and TRBJ1-2): DSGVTQTPKHLITATGQRVTLRCSPRSGDLSVYWYQQSLDQGLQFLIQYYNGEERAKGNILERFSAQQFPDLHSELNLSSLELGDSALYFCASSGTVKAYGYTFGSGTRLTVV.